The sample holds a few counts of the clone carrying this T cell receptor (beta chain). The investigators reverse transcribed all of the isolated RNA, so they sequenced expressed TCRB transcripts. The protocol was immunoSEQ multiplex PCR, while the TCRdb copy is restricted to in-frame clones and leaves out a portion. The data contain some 500,000 clones, about 10% of them singletons. Via the markers CD45RO/CCR7/CD25/CD127/CD95/CD27, stem cell-like memory, regulatory, central memory and naive CD4+ cells were sorted. Germline V gene sequence: CDR1 SNHLY, CDR2 FYNNEI. This CDR3 region has 14 residues. Trimming removed 7 bases at V and 1 base at J, with 8 bases between. The data originate from a study of beta chain features in type 1 diabetes.

The chain has TRBV2 and TRBJ2-6; D unclear. The sequence came from a woman aged 18-29 years in good health. Sequenced input: naive CD4+ T cells from blood. DNA of the CDR3: TGTGCCAGCATCACGAATTCTGGGGCCAACGTCCTGACTTTC. It specifies CASITNSGANVLTF.